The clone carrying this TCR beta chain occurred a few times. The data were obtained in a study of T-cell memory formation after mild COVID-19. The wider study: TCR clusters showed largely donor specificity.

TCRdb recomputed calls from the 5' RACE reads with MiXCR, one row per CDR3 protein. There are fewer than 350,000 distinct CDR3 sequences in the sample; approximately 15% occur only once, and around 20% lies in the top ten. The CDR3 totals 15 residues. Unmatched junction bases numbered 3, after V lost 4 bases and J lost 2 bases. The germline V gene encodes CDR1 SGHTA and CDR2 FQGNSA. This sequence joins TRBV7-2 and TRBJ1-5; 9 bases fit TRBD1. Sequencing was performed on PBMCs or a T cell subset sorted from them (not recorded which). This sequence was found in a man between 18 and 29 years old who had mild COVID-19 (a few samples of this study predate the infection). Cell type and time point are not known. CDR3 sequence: CASSSRDRGNQPQHF. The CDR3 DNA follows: TGTGCCAGCAGCTCCCGGGACAGGGGCAATCAGCCCCAGCATTTT.